The clone carrying this T cell receptor (beta chain) is a singleton in its sample. These data originate in a study of T cell changes during pregnancy in multiple sclerosis. Assay: immunoSEQ multiplex PCR; the TCRdb copy retains only in-frame clones and omits some. The sample lists about 97,000 clones, around nine tenths occurring once. From germline, CDR1 is SEHNR and CDR2 FQNEAQ (reference sequence). The CDR3 runs to 14 residues. Trimming took 5 bases from V and 0 from J; bases not matched to a gene: 1. This rearrangement joins TRBV7-9 to TRBJ2-7; the match to TRBD2 covers 10 bases. Source: peripheral blood, taken in the second trimester of pregnancy. The sequence was obtained from a female donor in good health, enrolled as a control in a pregnancy study. CDR3 amino acids: CASSRTSGSYEQYF. CDR3 DNA sequence: TGTGCCAGCAGCCGGACTAGCGGCTCCTACGAGCAGTACTTC. Full variable domain (missing parts from reference TRBV7-9 and TRBJ2-7): DTGVSQNPRHKITKRGQNVTFRCDPISEHNRLYWYRQTLGQGPEFLTYFQNEAQLEKSRLLSDRFSAERPKGSFSTLEIQRTEQGDSAMYLCASSRTSGSYEQYFGPGTRLTVT.